This T cell receptor beta chain was recovered during a study of blood T cell repertoires in COVID-19. About the research overall: There were acute and convalescent COVID-19 samples, and they came from the United States, Italy and Spain. Nucleic acid was either cDNA or gDNA, and it came from T cells, B-cell-depleted T cells, or PBMCs.

This CDR3 is 13 amino acids long. V was shortened by 6 bases and J by 0 bases, with 6 bases between the two germline ends. Germline lookup yields CDR1 MNHEY and CDR2 SVGAGI. Per the study methods: Reference gene primers were amplified, and this amplification served to estimate nucleated cell counts. The data were produced by immunoSEQ multiplex PCR, yet TCRdb's version contains in-frame clones alone and is incomplete. The V and J calls and clone size come from that table; D and trimming were worked out from the DNA. The sample comprises fewer than 150,000 clones, roughly 84% of which are singletons, and around an eighth rests with the top ten.

The chain combines TRBV6-5 with TRBJ2-4; a possible D gene is TRBD2 (5 bases). The source is a woman aged 25 to 39 who had recovered from COVID-19. Material for sequencing was peripheral blood. CDR3 bases: TGTGCCAGCAGGAGGGAAGCCAAAAACATTCAGTACTTC. It is translated as CASRREAKNIQYF.